The clone carrying this T cell receptor (beta chain) has only one observation. These data come from a study of shared clonotypes between healthy human individuals. TCRdb keeps only in-frame clones here, not all; method: immunoSEQ multiplex PCR. The sample holds almost 750,000 clones, around 77% seen once. CDR1 and CDR2 from the germline V gene are MNHEY and SVGAGI. The V end lost 5 bases, the J end lost 6 bases, and 10 bases lay between the germline ends. CDR3 size: 13 residues. The chain joins TRBV6-5 to TRBJ1-4; D is uncertain. The material sequenced was memory CD4+ T cells sorted from blood. Subset here: CD45RA-negative fraction. The TCR was taken from a woman in her thirties in good health. The CDR3: CASSRAGHEKLFF. CDR3 nucleotides: TGTGCCAGCAGTAGGGCCGGGCATGAAAAACTGTTTTTT.